One T cell receptor (beta chain) is described in this entry. These data are taken from a study of cytomegalovirus exposure and HLA in healthy donors. Trimming took off 4 bases at V and 5 bases at J, with 11 bases between the two ends. The CDR3 loop spans 14 amino acids. In germline, CDR1 is PRHDT, CDR2 FYEKMQ (reference sequence). Amplification used 60 Vbeta primers and 13 Jbeta primers. Libraries were prepared by immunoSEQ multiplex PCR; TCRdb keeps only in-frame clonotypes and omits some of them. The sample has around 100,000 clones; roughly four fifths are singletons. The clonotype was recovered from a female donor in good health and CMV-seropositive. Sequencing was performed on PBMCs. V gene TRBV13 combines with J gene TRBJ2-2, with a tentative D call TRBD2 (5 bases). The CDR3 DNA sequence: TGTGCCAGCAGCTCGCGGACTGTTACCGGGGAGCTGTTTTTT. Translated: CASSSRTVTGELFF.